The 22 T cell receptor beta chains presented below share a single source sample, sequenced in a study of Graves' ophthalmopathy and Graves' hyperthyroidism. CDR3 regions of TCR beta were amplified from RNA transcripts. The authors performed first-round RT-PCR with HTBI primers and then a second-round multiplex PCR. TCRdb passed the multiplex PCR reads through MiXCR, listing each CDR3 protein once. The sample lists about 39,000 distinct CDR3 sequences, approximately 50% seen once, with 26% in the top ten. Sequences were obtained from peripheral blood. The receptors come from an adult woman with stable Graves' hyperthyroidism.

There are many counts of this clonotype. The rearrangement uses TRBV19 and TRBJ2-7; 8 bases line up with TRBD1. J was trimmed by 2 bases and V by 4 bases; bases with no gene match: 4. This CDR3 contains 14 residues. Germline-derived CDR1 and CDR2 are LNHDA and SQIVND (reference sequence). CDR3 region: CASSRQGQAYEQYF. CDR3 coding DNA: TGTGCCAGTAGTAGACAGGGACAGGCCTACGAGCAGTACTTC.

This clonotype appeared many times. The gene calls are TRBV16 and TRBJ2-7, with D possibly matching TRBD1 (5 bases). Between the trimmed V and J ends, which lost 0 bases and 2 bases, there was a span of 11 bases. Germline V gene data show CDR1 as KGHSY and CDR2 as FQNENV. CDR3 length: 15 residues. The DNA of the CDR3 is TGTGCCAGCAGCCAATCAGGAAAGGGGCCCTACGAGCAGTACTTC. Translating it yields CASSQSGKGPYEQYF. Based on the CDR3 plus reference TRBV16 and TRBJ2-7, the full variable domain is GEEVAQTPKHLVRGEGQKAKLYCAPIKGHSYVFWYQQVLKNEFKFLISFQNENVFDETGMPKERFSAKCLPNSPCSLEIQATKLEDSAVYFCASSQSGKGPYEQYFGPGTRLTVT.

At least ten counts were recorded for this clonotype. This chain joins TRBV27 and TRBJ1-5; 7 nucleotides agree with TRBD1. CDR3 length equals 15 residues. Per germline, CDR1 MNHEY and CDR2 SMNVEV (reference sequence). J was trimmed by 2 bases and V by 4 bases; bases with no gene match: 5. The CDR3 sequence: CASSSRQGGNQPQHF. The CDR3 DNA sequence: TGTGCCAGCAGTTCAAGACAGGGCGGCAATCAGCCCCAGCATTTT.

The rearrangement uses TRBV7-2 and TRBJ2-7, with TRBD2 identical over 16 bases. This CDR3 is built from 16 residues. Germline V gives CDR1 SGHTA, CDR2 FQGNSA. Germline trimming cut 4 bases from V and 4 bases from J; bases unmatched to any gene: 4. The CDR3 bases are TGTGCCAGCAGCTGGGGACTAGCGGGAGGGCCTTACGAGCAGTACTTC. It specifies CASSWGLAGGPYEQYF.

A word on this clonotype: A read error may account for a junction end that differs from germline. The rearrangement joins TRBV19 to TRBJ1-5, with 10 bases aligning to TRBD1. CDR3 length equals 15 residues. Germline CDR1 reads LNHDA; CDR2 reads SQIVND (reference sequence). CDR3 amino acids: CAGSPTGGLNQPQHF. CDR3 sequence (DNA): TGTGCCGGTAGCCCGACAGGGGGCTTAAATCAGCCCCAGCATTTT.

This rearrangement joins TRBV20-1 to TRBJ2-5; 9 nucleotides match TRBD2. V was clipped by 5 bases and J by 5 bases; unmatched bases: 9. The CDR3 is 14 amino acids. Looked up from germline, CDR1 is DFQATT and CDR2 is SNEGSKA (reference sequence). The CDR3 loop is CSAGRIAGEETQYF. The CDR3, as DNA: TGCAGTGCTGGCCGGATAGCGGGAGAGGAGACCCAGTACTTC.

This chain joins TRBV2 and TRBJ1-2; 8 nucleotides agree with TRBD1. Germline V gives CDR1 SNHLY, CDR2 FYNNEI. With V trimmed by 0 bases and J by 7 bases, 7 bases remained unmatched. The CDR3 runs to 15 residues. In DNA, the CDR3 is TGTGCCAGCAGTGAAGCTTCGGACAGGGAGCGTGGCTACACCTTC. Its protein product is CASSEASDRERGYTF.

This clonotype has a count of ten or more. The chain joins TRBV9 to TRBJ2-3; D uncertain. Germline V gene sequence: CDR1 SGDLS, CDR2 YYNGEE. The CDR3 is 12 residues long. V lost 2 bases and J 5 bases, leaving 6 bases between the germline ends. The CDR3 sequence: CASSVYEDTQYF. CDR3 in DNA: TGTGCCAGCAGCGTCTACGAAGATACGCAGTATTTT.

This clonotype was seen only a few times. DNA for the CDR3: TGTGCCAGCAGCTTACCCGGGACAGGGGGCGCATCTGGCTACACCTTC. Translating gives CASSLPGTGGASGYTF. The chain combines TRBV13 with TRBJ1-2, with 12 bases lining up with TRBD1. Germline V lookup: CDR1 PRHDT, CDR2 FYEKMQ (reference sequence). CDR3 length: 16 residues. V dropped 2 bases and J dropped 7; count of bases not matched to a gene: 8. Supplemented by reference TRBV13 and TRBJ1-2, the full variable domain reads AAGVIQSPRHLIKEKRETATLKCYPIPRHDTVYWYQQGPGQDPQFLISFYEKMQSDKGSIPDRFSAQQFSDYHSELNMSSLELGDSALYFCASSLPGTGGASGYTFGSGTRLTVV.

The CDR3 region is CSAPGTGGASGYTF. DNA for the CDR3: TGCAGTGCTCCGGGAACAGGGGGCGCATCTGGCTACACCTTC. The J gene is TRBJ1-2, the V gene TRBV20-1; 9 bases fit TRBD1. The CDR3 extends over 14 amino acids. V was clipped by 5 bases and J by 7 bases; unmatched bases: 11. Germline V gene data show CDR1 as DFQATT and CDR2 as SNEGSKA (reference sequence).

The rearrangement joins TRBV11-1 to TRBJ2-5, with 10 nucleotides matching TRBD1. Germline CDR1 reads SGHAT; CDR2 reads FQDESV (reference sequence). The CDR3 is 15 residues long. V lost 5 bases and J lost 0; bases outside the gene matches: 3. The CDR3 here is CASSPGQGNQETQYF. The CDR3 DNA reads TGTGCCAGCAGCCCGGGACAGGGGAACCAAGAGACCCAGTACTTC. The variable domain in full, with the rest retrieved from reference TRBV11-1 and TRBJ2-5, is EAEVAQSPRYKITEKSQAVAFWCDPISGHATLYWYRQILGQGPELLVQFQDESVVDDSQLPKDRFSAERLKGVDSTLKIQPAELGDSAMYLCASSPGQGNQETQYFGPGTRLLVL.

This chain links TRBV15 with TRBJ1-2, with 7 nucleotides matching TRBD1. CDR3 length: 16 amino acids. The germline CDR1 and CDR2 sequences are LNHNV and YYDKDF (reference sequence). V shed 2 bases and J 7 bases; nucleotides not matched to a gene: 13. The CDR3 reads CATSRSPSGTVGGYTF. The CDR3 DNA sequence: TGTGCCACCAGCAGATCTCCTTCCGGGACAGTGGGTGGCTACACCTTC.

Points on this clonotype: A read error may account for a junction end that differs from germline. V is TRBV20-1 and J is TRBJ1-6; tentatively, D is TRBD1 (6 bases). This CDR3 is 13 amino acids long. Germline V CDR1 and CDR2: DFQATT, SNEGSKA (reference sequence). CDR3 in DNA: TGCAGTGCTAGCGGGGGGGCTGGTTTCCCCCTCCACTTC. Its translation is CSASGGAGFPLHF.

Only a few counts were recorded for this clonotype. The chain carries TRBV29-1 and TRBJ2-5; 10 nucleotides line up with TRBD1. Germline V CDR1 and CDR2: SQVTM, ANQGSEA. The length of the CDR3 is 13 residues. After removal of 5 bases from V and 3 bases from J, the junction contained 3 bases not matched to a gene. CDR3 loop: CSVSTGGKETQYF. DNA for the CDR3: TGCAGCGTTTCGACAGGGGGCAAAGAGACCCAGTACTTC. Variable domain in full (rest from reference TRBV29-1 and TRBJ2-5): SAVISQKPSRDICQRGTSLTIQCQVDSQVTMMFWYRQQPGQSLTLIATANQGSEATYESGFVIDKFPISRPNLTFSTLTVSNMSPEDSSIYLCSVSTGGKETQYFGPGTRLLVL.

This clonotype was found many times. This sequence joins TRBV27 and TRBJ1-5, with D unresolved. V dropped 2 bases and J dropped 2 bases, with 10 bases sitting between them. Germline CDR1 reads MNHEY; CDR2 reads SMNVEV (reference sequence). There are 15 residues in the CDR3. This CDR3 reads CASSLGPRGNQPQHF. For the CDR3, the DNA is TGTGCCAGCAGTTTAGGGCCTAGGGGCAATCAGCCCCAGCATTTT.

This clonotype was observed at least ten times. This sequence joins TRBV6-4 and TRBJ1-1; a weak D match, TRBD1 (6 bases). There are 13 residues in the CDR3. Germline loops: CDR1 MRHNA, CDR2 SNTAGT. The V and J ends lost 5 bases and 8 bases respectively, with 15 bases between them. Here the CDR3 reads CASSPSPGHEAFF. In DNA, the CDR3 is TGTGCCAGCAGTCCCAGCCCGGGACACGAAGCTTTCTTT.

V and J are TRBV28 and TRBJ1-2; no firm D call. V lost 2 bases to trimming and J lost 8 bases, with 6 bases between them. The CDR3 is made up of 11 amino acids. The V gene's germline CDR1 is MDHEN and CDR2 SYDVKM. CDR3 bases: TGTGCCAGCAGTTTAAATGGCGGCTACACCTTC. Its protein product is CASSLNGGYTF.

In this sample, this clonotype turned up once. The chain combines TRBV29-1 with TRBJ2-7; 8 bases fit TRBD1. This CDR3 is 13 amino acids long. V lost 6 bases to trimming and J lost 3 bases; unmatched junction nucleotides: 7. Germline CDR1 is SQVTM and CDR2 is ANQGSEA. CDR3 sequence: CSVMGQDFYEQYF. The CDR3 coding sequence is TGCAGCGTGATGGGACAGGATTTCTACGAGCAGTACTTC.

This clonotype occurred a few times. This sequence joins TRBV10-3 and TRBJ1-3; D gene unclear. Germline CDR1 reads ENHRY; CDR2 reads SYGVKD. V lost 10 bases, J lost 0 bases, and 16 bases lay in between. The CDR3 is 15 residues long. The CDR3 bases are TGTGCCACCGGCCAACAGTCTAACTCTGGAAACACCATATATTTT. Amino acids: CATGQQSNSGNTIYF.

As for this clonotype: This CDR3 is missing its conserved last phenylalanine or tryptophan, likely due to a read error. It is unclear where the CDR3 begins or ends on the DNA, so no DNA is shown, and the CDR3 is as TCRdb lists it. The V gene is TRBV2, the J gene TRBJ2-6. Germline V gene sequence: CDR1 SNHLY, CDR2 FYNNEI. The CDR3 is 13 residues long, ends included. CDR3 sequence reads: CASKRAGANVLTL.

A few counts support this clonotype. A junction end diverges from the germline sequence, so it may reflect a read error. This chain uses TRBV11-1 with TRBJ2-5; D is possibly TRBD1 (5 bases). Germline V gene sequence: CDR1 SGHAT, CDR2 FQDESV (reference sequence). This CDR3 is 14 amino acids long. The CDR3 region has the DNA TGTGCCAGCAGCCTACAGACAGACCAAGAGACCCAGCACTTC. This sequence encodes CASSLQTDQETQHF.

The chain links TRBV11-2 to TRBJ1-2; possibly TRBD1 for D (6 bases). Germline V gene lookup returns CDR1 SGHAT and CDR2 FQNNGV. V lost 10 bases to trimming and J lost 2 bases, with 20 bases between them. The CDR3 consists of 15 residues. The DNA of the CDR3 is TGTGCCACATTCGGGGGATTTACAGGGAACTATGGCTACACCTTC. It is translated as CATFGGFTGNYGYTF.